A selection of T cell receptor beta chains follows, all from one sample in a study of blood T cell repertoires in COVID-19. The assay was immunoSEQ multiplex PCR, and TCRdb's table has in-frame clones only and misses some. The sample lists about 240,000 clones; roughly 80% were seen once. Sequenced sample: peripheral blood. These receptors all come from a young woman with acute or convalescent COVID-19. Each CDR3 is given with its conserved first and last residue. The D gene is left open where the match is weak. Clone size is shown for a subset of rows, as once, few, many or a class of expanded clone.

TGTGCCAGCAGCAACTCCGGGACAGGGGTAAACGGGGAGCTGTTTTTT | CASSNSGTGVNGELFF | TRBV5-4 | NA | TRBD1 | TRBJ2-2
TGTGCCAGCAGTGGGATACCCCTAACGGACAGTTCCGAGACCCAGTACTTC | CASSGIPLTDSSETQYF | TRBV25-1 | NA | NA | TRBJ2-5
TGTGCCAGCAGTGATAGGGGTAATTCACCCCTCCACTTT | CASSDRGNSPLHF | TRBV6-4 | once | NA | TRBJ1-6
TGTGCCAGCAGCTTAGCGGGAGGAGGGGGCACAGATACGCAGTATTTT | CASSLAGGGGTDTQYF | TRBV11-1 | NA | NA | TRBJ2-3
TGTGCCAGCAGCTTGGTAGTGCTAGCTGCATACAATGAGCAGTTCTTC | CASSLVVLAAYNEQFF | TRBV5-6 | NA | NA | TRBJ2-1
TGTGCCAGCAGTTTTGCCGGTTCACGCAATCAGCCCCAGCATTTT | CASSFAGSRNQPQHF | TRBV28 | many | NA | TRBJ1-5
TGTGCCAGCAGCTCTCCATGGACAGGCTATAGCAATCAGCCCCAGCATTTT | CASSSPWTGYSNQPQHF | TRBV28 | NA | TRBD1 | TRBJ1-5
TGCAGTGCTAGTATCCTAGCGGGAGGCCACGGCCTAGGGGCCTACAATGAGCAGTTCTTC | CSASILAGGHGLGAYNEQFF | TRBV20-1 | few | TRBD2 | TRBJ2-1
TGTGCCAGCAGCCAAGATCCACAGGGCCCCTACGAGCAGTACTTC | CASSQDPQGPYEQYF | TRBV14 | NA | NA | TRBJ2-7
TGCGCCAGCCAGCGGGACCTCACCGGGGAGCTGTTTTTT | CASQRDLTGELFF | TRBV10-1 | NA | TRBD2 | TRBJ2-2
TGTGCCAGCAGTCCCGACAGACGGCTAGCCAAAAACATTCAGTACTTC | CASSPDRRLAKNIQYF | TRBV3-1/TRBV3-2 | NA | NA | TRBJ2-4
TGTGCCAGTCACCCGGGGGAGAACACTGAAGCTTTCTTT | CASHPGENTEAFF | TRBV19 | NA | NA | TRBJ1-1
TGCGCCAGCAGCCAAGATCTTTCAGCGGGAGGGCCTAGGGAGACCCAGTACTTC | CASSQDLSAGGPRETQYF | TRBV4-3 | NA | TRBD2 | TRBJ2-5
TGTGCCAGCATGGGGTCGGGAGGGGGGAGCACTGAAGCTTTCTTT | CASMGSGGGSTEAFF | TRBV2 | few | NA | TRBJ1-1
TGCGCCAGCAGCTGGGCGGGAGGCCGGAATGAGCAGTTCTTC | CASSWAGGRNEQFF | TRBV5-1 | NA | TRBD2 | TRBJ2-1
TGTGCCAGCAGATATGGTTGGGGGCATGGCTACACCTTC | CASRYGWGHGYTF | TRBV13 | NA | NA | TRBJ1-2
TGTGCCAGCTCACTGCGACGACAGTCTGACTACGAGCAGTACTTC | CASSLRRQSDYEQYF | TRBV18 | NA | NA | TRBJ2-7
TGTGCCAGCAGTGATGGTACTTCAGGGGTTGGCAATCAGCCCCAGCATTTT | CASSDGTSGVGNQPQHF | TRBV25-1 | NA | NA | TRBJ1-5
TGTGCCAGCAGCCCCGGACTAGCGACAGGCACAGATACGCAGTATTTT | CASSPGLATGTDTQYF | TRBV7-3 | NA | TRBD2 | TRBJ2-3
TGCGCCAGCCTTGAGTCTTGGAGCTCCTACGAGCAGTACTTC | CASLESWSSYEQYF | TRBV10-2 | NA | NA | TRBJ2-7
TGTGCCAGCAGCTTAGCAGGGGGCCCACAGGGCAGGGAGACCCAGTACTTC | CASSLAGGPQGRETQYF | TRBV7-9 | NA | TRBD1 | TRBJ2-5
TGTGCCAGCAGGGGTACAGTGCCGCTGATTGACGAGCAGTACTTC | CASRGTVPLIDEQYF | TRBV2 | NA | NA | TRBJ2-7
TGTGCCAGCAGCTTAGATTATAGCAATCAGCCCCAGCATTTT | CASSLDYSNQPQHF | TRBV7-2 | few | NA | TRBJ1-5
TGTGCCTGGAGTAAGGGGGGGGTGAACACTGAAGCTTTCTTT | CAWSKGGVNTEAFF | TRBV30 | once | NA | TRBJ1-1
TGCAGTGCTAGTCCGGACAGGGGCCGAACACAGCCCCAGCATTTT | CSASPDRGRTQPQHF | TRBV20-1 | NA | TRBD1 | TRBJ1-5
TGTGCCAGCTCACCAGGCGGAACCTATGGCTACACCTTC | CASSPGGTYGYTF | TRBV18 | NA | NA | TRBJ1-2
TGCAGCGCCAGGACAGGGGGGCAAGAAAAACTGTTTTTT | CSARTGGQEKLFF | TRBV29-1 | NA | TRBD1 | TRBJ1-4
TGTGCCAGCAGTTCACTAAAAAATGGCTACACCTTC | CASSSLKNGYTF | TRBV27 | NA | NA | TRBJ1-2
TGTGCCACCAGCAGCCTAACAGGGAGCTCCTATAATTCACCCCTCCACTTT | CATSSLTGSSYNSPLHF | TRBV15 | NA | NA | TRBJ1-6
TGTGCCAGCAGCCCTAGACAGGGTGGAGGGAGCACTGAAGCTTTCTTT | CASSPRQGGGSTEAFF | TRBV6-2/TRBV6-3 | NA | TRBD1 | TRBJ1-1
TGTGCCAGCTCGGGTGCGGGGGACATTGGCGGGGAGCTGTTTTTT | CASSGAGDIGGELFF | TRBV27 | NA | NA | TRBJ2-2
TGTGCCAGCAGTTACCGGTCTGCTCCCCACGAGCAGTACTTC | CASSYRSAPHEQYF | TRBV6-2/TRBV6-3 | once | NA | TRBJ2-7
TGCAGCGTTGCTGCTGGGACTAGCGGGGGACTCTCCTACAATGAGCAGTTCTTC | CSVAAGTSGGLSYNEQFF | TRBV29-1 | NA | TRBD2 | TRBJ2-1
TGCAGTGCTAGTTTTGGCGGGAGTAGGTACAATGAGCAGTTCTTC | CSASFGGSRYNEQFF | TRBV20-1 | once | TRBD2 | TRBJ2-1
TGTGCCACCAGCAGAGCAGATACTAATGAAAAACTGTTTTTT | CATSRADTNEKLFF | TRBV15 | NA | NA | TRBJ1-4
TGTGCCAGCAGTTTACCCCCCTGGACATCCTACAATGAGCAGTTCTTC | CASSLPPWTSYNEQFF | TRBV2 | NA | NA | TRBJ2-1